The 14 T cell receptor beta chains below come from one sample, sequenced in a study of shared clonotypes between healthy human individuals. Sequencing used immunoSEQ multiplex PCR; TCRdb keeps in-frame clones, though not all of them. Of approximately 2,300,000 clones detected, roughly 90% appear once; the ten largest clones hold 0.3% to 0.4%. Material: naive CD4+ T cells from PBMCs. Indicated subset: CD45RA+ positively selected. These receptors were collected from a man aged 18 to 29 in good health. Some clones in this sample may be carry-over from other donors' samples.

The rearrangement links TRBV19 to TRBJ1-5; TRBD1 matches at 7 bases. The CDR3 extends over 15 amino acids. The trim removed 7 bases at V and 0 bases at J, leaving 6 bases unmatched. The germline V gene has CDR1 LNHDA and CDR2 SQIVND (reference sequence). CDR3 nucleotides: TGTGCCAGTACCTGGACAGGCCCTAGCAATCAGCCCCAGCATTTT. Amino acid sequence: CASTWTGPSNQPQHF.

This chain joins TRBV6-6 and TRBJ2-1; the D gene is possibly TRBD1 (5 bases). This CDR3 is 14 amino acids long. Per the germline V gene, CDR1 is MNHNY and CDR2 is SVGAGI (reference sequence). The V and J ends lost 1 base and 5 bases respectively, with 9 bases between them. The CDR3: CASSYLQDNNEQFF. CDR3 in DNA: TGTGCCAGCAGTTACTTACAGGACAACAATGAGCAGTTCTTC.

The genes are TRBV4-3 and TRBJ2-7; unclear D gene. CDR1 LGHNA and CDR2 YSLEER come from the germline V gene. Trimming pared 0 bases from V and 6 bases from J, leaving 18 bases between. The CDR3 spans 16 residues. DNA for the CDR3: TGCGCCAGCAGCCAAGACCGCACCCGGAACTCCGGCGAGCAGTACTTC. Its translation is CASSQDRTRNSGEQYF.

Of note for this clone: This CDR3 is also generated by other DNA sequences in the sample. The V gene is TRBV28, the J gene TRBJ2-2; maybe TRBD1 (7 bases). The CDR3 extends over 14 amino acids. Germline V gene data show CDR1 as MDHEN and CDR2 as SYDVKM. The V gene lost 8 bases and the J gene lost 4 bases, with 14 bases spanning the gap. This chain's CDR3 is CASRRQGGTGELFF. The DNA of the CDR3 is TGTGCCAGCCGGAGACAGGGAGGCACCGGGGAGCTGTTTTTT.

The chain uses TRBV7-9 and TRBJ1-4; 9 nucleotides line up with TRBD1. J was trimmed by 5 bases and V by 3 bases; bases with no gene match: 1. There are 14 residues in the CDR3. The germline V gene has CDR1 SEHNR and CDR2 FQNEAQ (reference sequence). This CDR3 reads CASSFGTGNEKLFF. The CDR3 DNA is TGTGCCAGCAGCTTTGGGACAGGGAATGAAAAACTGTTTTTT.

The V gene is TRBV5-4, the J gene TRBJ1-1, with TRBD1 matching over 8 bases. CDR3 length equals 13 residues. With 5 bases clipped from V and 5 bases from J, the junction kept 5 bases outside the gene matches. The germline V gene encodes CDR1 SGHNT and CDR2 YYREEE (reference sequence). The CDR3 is CASSIQGGTEAFF. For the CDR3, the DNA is TGTGCCAGCAGTATACAGGGGGGGACTGAAGCTTTCTTT.

The CDR3 DNA reads TGTGCCAGCAGCGTAATAGATAACACTGAAGCTTTCTTT. It encodes CASSVIDNTEAFF. The V call is TRBV9, the J call TRBJ1-1; D remains unclear. Trimming cost V 1 base and J 2 bases, with 6 bases left between them. The CDR3 totals 13 residues. Germline V lookup: CDR1 SGDLS, CDR2 YYNGEE.

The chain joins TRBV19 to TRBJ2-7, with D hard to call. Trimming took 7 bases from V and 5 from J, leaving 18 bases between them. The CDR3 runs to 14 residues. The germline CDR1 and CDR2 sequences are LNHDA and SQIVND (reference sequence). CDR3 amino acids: CASNRPGVWDEQYF. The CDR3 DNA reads TGTGCCAGTAACCGTCCCGGTGTATGGGACGAGCAGTACTTC.

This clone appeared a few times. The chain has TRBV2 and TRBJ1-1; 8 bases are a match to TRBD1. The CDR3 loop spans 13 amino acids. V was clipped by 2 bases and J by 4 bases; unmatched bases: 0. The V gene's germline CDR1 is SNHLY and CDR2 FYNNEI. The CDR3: CASSETGGTEAFF. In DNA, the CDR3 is TGTGCCAGCAGTGAAACAGGGGGCACTGAAGCTTTCTTT.

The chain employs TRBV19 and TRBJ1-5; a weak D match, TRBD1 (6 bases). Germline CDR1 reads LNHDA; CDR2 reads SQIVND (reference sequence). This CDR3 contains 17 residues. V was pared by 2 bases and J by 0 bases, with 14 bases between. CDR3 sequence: CASSIRRGTPSNQPQHF. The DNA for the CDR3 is TGTGCCAGTAGTATACGACGAGGGACACCTAGCAATCAGCCCCAGCATTTT.

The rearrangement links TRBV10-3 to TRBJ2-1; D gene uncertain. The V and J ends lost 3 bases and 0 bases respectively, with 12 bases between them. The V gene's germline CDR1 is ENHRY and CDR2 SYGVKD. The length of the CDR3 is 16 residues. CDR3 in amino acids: CAISDRTRNSYNEQFF. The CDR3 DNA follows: TGTGCCATCAGTGACCGTACCCGGAACTCCTACAATGAGCAGTTCTTC.

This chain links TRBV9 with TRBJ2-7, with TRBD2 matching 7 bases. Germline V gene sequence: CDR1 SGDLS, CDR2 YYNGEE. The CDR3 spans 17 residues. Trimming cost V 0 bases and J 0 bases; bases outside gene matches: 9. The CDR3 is CASSVALAEPYSYEQYF. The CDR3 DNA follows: TGTGCCAGCAGCGTAGCTCTAGCGGAGCCATACTCCTACGAGCAGTACTTC. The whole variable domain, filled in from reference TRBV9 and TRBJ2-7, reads DSGVTQTPKHLITATGQRVTLRCSPRSGDLSVYWYQQSLDQGLQFLIQYYNGEERAKGNILERFSAQQFPDLHSELNLSSLELGDSALYFCASSVALAEPYSYEQYFGPGTRLTVT.

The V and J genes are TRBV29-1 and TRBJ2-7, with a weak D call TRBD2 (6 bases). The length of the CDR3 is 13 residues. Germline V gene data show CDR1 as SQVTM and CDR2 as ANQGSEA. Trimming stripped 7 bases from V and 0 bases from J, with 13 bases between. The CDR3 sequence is CSATVGGSYEQYF. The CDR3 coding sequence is TGCAGCGCGACCGTCGGGGGCTCCTACGAGCAGTACTTC.

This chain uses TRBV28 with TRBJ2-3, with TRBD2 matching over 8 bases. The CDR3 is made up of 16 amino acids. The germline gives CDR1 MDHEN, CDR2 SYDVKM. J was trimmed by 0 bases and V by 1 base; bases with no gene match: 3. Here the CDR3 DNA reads TGTGCCAGCAGTTTATCCGGGAGGGTTAGCACAGATACGCAGTATTTT. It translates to CASSLSGRVSTDTQYF.